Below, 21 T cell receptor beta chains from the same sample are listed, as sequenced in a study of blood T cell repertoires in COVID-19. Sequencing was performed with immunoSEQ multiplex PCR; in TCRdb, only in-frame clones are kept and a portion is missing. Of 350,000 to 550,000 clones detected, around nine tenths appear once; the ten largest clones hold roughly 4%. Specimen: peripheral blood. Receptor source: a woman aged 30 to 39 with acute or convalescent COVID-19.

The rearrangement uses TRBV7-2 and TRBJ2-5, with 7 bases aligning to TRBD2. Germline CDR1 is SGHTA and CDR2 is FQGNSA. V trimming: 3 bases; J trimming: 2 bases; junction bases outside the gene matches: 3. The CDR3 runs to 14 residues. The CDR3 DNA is TGTGCCAGCAGCTTTGGGGGGGTTCAAGAGACCCAGTACTTC. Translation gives CASSFGGVQETQYF.

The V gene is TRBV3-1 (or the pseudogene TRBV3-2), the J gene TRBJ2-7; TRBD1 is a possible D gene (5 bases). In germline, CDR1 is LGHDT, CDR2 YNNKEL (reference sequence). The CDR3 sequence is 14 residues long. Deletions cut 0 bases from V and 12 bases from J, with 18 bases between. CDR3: CASSQDQLSRGVYF. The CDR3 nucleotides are TGTGCCAGCAGCCAAGATCAGCTCAGTAGGGGCGTGTACTTC.

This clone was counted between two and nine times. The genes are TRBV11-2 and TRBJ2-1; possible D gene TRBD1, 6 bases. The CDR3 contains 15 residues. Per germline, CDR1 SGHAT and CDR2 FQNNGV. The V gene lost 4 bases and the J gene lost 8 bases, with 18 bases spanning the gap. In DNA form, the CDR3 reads TGTGCCAGCAGCTACGACAGGTCCCCTGGGGATGAGCAGTTCTTC. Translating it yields CASSYDRSPGDEQFF.

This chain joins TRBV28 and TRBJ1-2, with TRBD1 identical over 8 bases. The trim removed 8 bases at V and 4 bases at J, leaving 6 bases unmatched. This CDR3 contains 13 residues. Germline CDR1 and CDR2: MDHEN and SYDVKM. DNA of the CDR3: TGTGCCAGCGGCCGGACAGGGTCCTATGGCTACACCTTC. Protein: CASGRTGSYGYTF.

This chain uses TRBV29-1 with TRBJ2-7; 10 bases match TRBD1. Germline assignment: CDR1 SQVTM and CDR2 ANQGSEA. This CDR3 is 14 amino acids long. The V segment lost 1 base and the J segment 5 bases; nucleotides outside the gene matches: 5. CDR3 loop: CSVEGGTGVDEQYF. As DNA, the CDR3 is TGCAGCGTTGAAGGGGGGACAGGGGTAGACGAGCAGTACTTC.

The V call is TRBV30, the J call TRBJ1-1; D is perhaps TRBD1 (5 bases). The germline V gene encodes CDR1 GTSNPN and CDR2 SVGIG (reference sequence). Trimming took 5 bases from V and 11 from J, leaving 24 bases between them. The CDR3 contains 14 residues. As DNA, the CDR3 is TGTGCCTGGGGGTTCGGGACTCCCAGGTCGCATGCTTTCTTT. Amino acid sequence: CAWGFGTPRSHAFF. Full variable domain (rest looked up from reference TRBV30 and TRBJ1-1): SQTIHQWPATLVQPVGSPLSLECTVEGTSNPNLYWYRQAAGRGLQLLFYSVGIGQISSEVPQNLSASRPQDRQFILSSKKLLLSDSGFYLCAWGFGTPRSHAFFGQGTRLTVV.

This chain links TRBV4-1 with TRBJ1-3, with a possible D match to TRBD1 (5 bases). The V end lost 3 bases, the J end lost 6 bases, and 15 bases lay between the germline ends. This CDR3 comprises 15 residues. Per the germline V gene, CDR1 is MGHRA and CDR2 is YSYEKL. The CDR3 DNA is TGCGCCAGCAGCCACGCGGGAGGGGCCGCAAACACCATATATTTT. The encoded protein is CASSHAGGAANTIYF.

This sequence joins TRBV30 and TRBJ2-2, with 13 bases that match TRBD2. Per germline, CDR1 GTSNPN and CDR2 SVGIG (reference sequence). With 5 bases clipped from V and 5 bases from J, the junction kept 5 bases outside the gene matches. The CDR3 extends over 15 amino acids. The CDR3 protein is CAWQTSGGRTGELFF. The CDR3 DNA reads TGTGCCTGGCAGACTAGCGGGGGGCGGACCGGGGAGCTGTTTTTT.

DNA for the CDR3: TGTGCCAGCAGCTTCGGGTACTCTGGAAACACCATATATTTT. Protein product: CASSFGYSGNTIYF. The J gene is TRBJ1-3, the V gene TRBV7-2; D uncertain. Looked up from germline, CDR1 is SGHTA and CDR2 is FQGNSA. The V gene lost 3 bases and the J gene lost 0 bases, with 6 bases spanning the gap. The CDR3 runs 14 residues.

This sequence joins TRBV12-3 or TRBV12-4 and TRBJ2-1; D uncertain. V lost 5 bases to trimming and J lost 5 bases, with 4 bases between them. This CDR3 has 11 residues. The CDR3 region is CASSANNEQFF. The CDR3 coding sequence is TGTGCCAGCAGTGCGAACAATGAGCAGTTCTTC.

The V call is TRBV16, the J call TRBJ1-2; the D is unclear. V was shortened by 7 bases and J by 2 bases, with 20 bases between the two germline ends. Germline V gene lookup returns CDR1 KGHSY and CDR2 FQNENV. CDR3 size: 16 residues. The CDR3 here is CASTSYKRRGNYGYTF. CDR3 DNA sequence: TGTGCCAGCACATCTTACAAACGGCGGGGAAACTATGGCTACACCTTC.

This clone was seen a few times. Here the CDR3 DNA reads TGTGCCAGCAGTCATTTTTTACTAGCGGGGTCCGAGGCCGGGGAGCTGTTTTTT. It is translated as CASSHFLLAGSEAGELFF. The chain has TRBV7-9 and TRBJ2-2; 10 bases agree with TRBD2. After removal of 6 bases from V and 6 bases from J, the junction contained 16 bases not matched to a gene. Germline CDR1 reads SEHNR; CDR2 reads FQNEAQ (reference sequence). The CDR3 spans 18 residues.

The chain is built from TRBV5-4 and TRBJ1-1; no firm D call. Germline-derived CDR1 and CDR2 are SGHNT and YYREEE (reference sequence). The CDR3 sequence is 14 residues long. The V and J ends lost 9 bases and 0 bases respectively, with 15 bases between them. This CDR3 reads CATSISGMNTEAFF. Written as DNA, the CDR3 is TGTGCCACCTCCATCAGCGGAATGAACACTGAAGCTTTCTTT.

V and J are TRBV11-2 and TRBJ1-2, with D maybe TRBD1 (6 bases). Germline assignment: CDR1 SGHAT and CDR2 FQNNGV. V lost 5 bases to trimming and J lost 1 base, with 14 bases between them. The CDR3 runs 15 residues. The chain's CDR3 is CASSPNSRGNYGYTF. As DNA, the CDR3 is TGTGCCAGCAGCCCAAATAGCAGGGGTAACTATGGCTACACCTTC.

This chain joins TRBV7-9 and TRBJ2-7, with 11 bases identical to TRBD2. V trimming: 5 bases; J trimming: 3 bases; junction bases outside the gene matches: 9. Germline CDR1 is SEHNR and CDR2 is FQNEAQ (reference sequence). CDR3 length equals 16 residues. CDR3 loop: CASSLYRLAGNYEQYF. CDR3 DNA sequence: TGTGCCAGCAGCCTTTACCGACTAGCGGGGAACTACGAGCAGTACTTC.

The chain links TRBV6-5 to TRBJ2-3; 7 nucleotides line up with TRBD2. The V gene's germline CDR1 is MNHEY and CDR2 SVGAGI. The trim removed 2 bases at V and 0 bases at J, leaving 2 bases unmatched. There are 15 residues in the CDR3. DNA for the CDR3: TGTGCCAGCAGTTACGGGGGGGGGAGCACAGATACGCAGTATTTT. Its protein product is CASSYGGGSTDTQYF.

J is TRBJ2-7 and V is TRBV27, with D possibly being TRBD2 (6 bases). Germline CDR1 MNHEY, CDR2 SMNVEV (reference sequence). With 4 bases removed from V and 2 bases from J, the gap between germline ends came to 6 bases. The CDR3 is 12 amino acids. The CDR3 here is CASSSGAYEQYF. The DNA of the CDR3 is TGTGCCAGCAGTTCGGGGGCCTACGAGCAGTACTTC.

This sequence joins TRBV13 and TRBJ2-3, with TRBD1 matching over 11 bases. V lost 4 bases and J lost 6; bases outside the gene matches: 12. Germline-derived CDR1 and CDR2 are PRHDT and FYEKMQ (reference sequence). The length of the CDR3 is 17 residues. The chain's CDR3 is CASSSIEGQGARDTQYF. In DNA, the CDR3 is TGTGCCAGCAGCTCCATTGAAGGACAGGGGGCGAGGGATACGCAGTATTTT.

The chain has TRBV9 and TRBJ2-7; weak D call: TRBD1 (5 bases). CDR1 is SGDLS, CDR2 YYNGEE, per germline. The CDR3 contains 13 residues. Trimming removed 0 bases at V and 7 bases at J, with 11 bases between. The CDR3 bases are TGTGCCAGCAGCGTAGTTGCAGGGCAAGAGCAGTACTTC. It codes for CASSVVAGQEQYF.

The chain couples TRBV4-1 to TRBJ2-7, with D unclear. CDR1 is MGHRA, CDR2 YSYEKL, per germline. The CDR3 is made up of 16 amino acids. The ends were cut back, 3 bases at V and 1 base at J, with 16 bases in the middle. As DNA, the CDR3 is TGCGCCAGCAGCCATCTCCCCCCCCCAGGTTCCTACGAGCAGTACTTC. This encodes CASSHLPPPGSYEQYF.

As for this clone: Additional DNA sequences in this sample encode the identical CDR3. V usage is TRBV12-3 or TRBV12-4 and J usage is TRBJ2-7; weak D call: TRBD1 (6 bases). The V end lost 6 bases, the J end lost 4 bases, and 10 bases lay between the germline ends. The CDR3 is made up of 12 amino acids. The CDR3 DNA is TGTGCCAGCAGCAGACAGGTATACGAGCAGTACTTC. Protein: CASSRQVYEQYF.